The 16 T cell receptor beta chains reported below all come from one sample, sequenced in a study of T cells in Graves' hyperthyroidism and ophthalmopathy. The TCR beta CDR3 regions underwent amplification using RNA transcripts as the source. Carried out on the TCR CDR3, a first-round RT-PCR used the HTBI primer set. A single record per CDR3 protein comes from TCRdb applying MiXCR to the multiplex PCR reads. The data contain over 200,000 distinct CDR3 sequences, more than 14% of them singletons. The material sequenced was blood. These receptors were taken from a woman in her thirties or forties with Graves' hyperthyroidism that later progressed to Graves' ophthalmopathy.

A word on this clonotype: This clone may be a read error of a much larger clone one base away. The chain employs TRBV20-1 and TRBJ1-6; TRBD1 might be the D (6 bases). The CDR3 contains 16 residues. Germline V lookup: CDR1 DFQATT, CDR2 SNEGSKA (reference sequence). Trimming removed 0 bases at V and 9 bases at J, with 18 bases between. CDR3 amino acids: CSARDPTGTLVSPLHF. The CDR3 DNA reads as TGCAGTGCTAGAGACCCCACAGGGACGCTTGTTTCACCCCTCCACTTT.

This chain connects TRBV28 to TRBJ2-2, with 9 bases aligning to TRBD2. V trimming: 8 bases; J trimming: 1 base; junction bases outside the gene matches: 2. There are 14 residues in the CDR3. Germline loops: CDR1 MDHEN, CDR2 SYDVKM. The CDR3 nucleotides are TGTGCCAGCGCGGGAGGGGGGAACACCGGGGAGCTGTTTTTT. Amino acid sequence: CASAGGGNTGELFF.

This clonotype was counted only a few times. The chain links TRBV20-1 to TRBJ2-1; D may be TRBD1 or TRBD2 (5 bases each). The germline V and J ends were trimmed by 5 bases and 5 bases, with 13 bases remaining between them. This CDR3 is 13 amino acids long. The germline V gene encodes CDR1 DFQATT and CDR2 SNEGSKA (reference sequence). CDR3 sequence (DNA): TGCAGTGCTCAACGGGACCTGAACAATGAGCAGTTCTTC. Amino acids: CSAQRDLNNEQFF.

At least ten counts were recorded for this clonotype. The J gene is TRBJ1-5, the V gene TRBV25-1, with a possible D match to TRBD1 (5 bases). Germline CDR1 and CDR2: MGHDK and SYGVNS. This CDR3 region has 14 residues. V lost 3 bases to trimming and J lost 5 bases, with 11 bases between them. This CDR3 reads CASSEAGGDQPQHF. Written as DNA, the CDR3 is TGTGCCAGCAGTGAGGCTGGAGGGGATCAGCCCCAGCATTTT.

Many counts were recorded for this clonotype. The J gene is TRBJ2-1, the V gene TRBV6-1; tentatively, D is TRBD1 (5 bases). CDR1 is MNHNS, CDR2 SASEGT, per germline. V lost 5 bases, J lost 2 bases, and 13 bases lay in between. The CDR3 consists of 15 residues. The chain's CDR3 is CASSSGQTAYNEQFF. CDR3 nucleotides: TGTGCCAGCAGTTCTGGGCAGACAGCCTACAATGAGCAGTTCTTC.

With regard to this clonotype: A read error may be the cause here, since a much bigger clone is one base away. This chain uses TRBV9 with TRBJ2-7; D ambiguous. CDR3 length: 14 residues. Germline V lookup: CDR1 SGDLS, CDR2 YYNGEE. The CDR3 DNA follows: TGTGCCAGCAGCGTAGGAGCGTACGCCTACGAGCGGTACTTC. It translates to CASSVGAYAYERYF.

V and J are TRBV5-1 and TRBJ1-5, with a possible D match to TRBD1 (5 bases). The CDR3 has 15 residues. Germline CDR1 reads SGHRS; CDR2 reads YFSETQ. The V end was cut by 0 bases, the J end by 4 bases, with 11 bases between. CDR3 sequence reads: CASSLASGGNQPQHF. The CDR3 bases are TGCGCCAGCAGCTTGGCATCGGGGGGGAATCAGCCCCAGCATTTT.

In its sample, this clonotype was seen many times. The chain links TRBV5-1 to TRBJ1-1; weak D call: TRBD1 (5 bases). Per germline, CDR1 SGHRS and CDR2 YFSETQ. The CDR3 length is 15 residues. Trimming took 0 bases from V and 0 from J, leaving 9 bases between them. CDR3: CASSLGVQVNTEAFF. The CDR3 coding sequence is TGCGCCAGCAGCTTGGGGGTACAGGTGAACACTGAAGCTTTCTTT.

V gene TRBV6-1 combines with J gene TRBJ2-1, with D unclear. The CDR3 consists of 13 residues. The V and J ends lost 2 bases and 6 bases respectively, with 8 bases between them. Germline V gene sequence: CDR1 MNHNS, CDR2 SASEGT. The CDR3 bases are TGTGCCAGCAGTGAATTACTCCGCAATGAGCAGTTCTTC. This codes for CASSELLRNEQFF.

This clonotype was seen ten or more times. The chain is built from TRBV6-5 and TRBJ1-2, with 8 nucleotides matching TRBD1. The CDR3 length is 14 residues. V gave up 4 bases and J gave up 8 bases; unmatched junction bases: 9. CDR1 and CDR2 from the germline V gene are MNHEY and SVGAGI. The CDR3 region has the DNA TGTGCCAGCAGTTCCTCACACAGGACAGGGGGCTACACCTTC. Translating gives CASSSSHRTGGYTF.

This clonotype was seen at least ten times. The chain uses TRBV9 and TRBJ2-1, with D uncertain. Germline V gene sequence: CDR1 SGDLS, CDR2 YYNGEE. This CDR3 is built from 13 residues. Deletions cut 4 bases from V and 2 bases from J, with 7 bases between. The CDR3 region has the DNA TGTGCCAGCAGCACCACAACCTACAATGAGCAGTTCTTC. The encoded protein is CASSTTTYNEQFF. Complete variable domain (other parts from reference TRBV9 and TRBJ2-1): DSGVTQTPKHLITATGQRVTLRCSPRSGDLSVYWYQQSLDQGLQFLIQYYNGEERAKGNILERFSAQQFPDLHSELNLSSLELGDSALYFCASSTTTYNEQFFGPGTRLTVL.

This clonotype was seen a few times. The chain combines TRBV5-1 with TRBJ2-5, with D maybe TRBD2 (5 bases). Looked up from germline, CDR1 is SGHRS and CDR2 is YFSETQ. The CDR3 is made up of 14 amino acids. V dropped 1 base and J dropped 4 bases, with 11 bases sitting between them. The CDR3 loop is CASSLYGERETQYF. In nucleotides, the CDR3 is TGCGCCAGCAGCTTGTACGGGGAACGAGAGACCCAGTACTTC.

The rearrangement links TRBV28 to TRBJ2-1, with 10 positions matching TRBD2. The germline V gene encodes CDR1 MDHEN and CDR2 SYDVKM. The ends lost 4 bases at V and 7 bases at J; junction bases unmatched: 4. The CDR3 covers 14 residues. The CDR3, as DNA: TGTGCCAGCAGTTCCCCTAGCGGGAGAAATGAGCAGTTCTTC. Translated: CASSSPSGRNEQFF. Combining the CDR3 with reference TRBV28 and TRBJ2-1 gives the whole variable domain DVKVTQSSRYLVKRTGEKVFLECVQDMDHENMFWYRQDPGLGLRLIYFSYDVKMKEKGDIPEGYSVSREKKERFSLILESASTNQTSMYLCASSSPSGRNEQFFGPGTRLTVL.

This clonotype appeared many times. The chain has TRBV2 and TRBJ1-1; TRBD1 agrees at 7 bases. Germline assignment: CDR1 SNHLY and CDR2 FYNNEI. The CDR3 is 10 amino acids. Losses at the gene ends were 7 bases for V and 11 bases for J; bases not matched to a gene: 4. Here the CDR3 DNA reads TGTGCCAGCAACAGGGGAACGGCTTTCTTT. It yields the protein CASNRGTAFF.

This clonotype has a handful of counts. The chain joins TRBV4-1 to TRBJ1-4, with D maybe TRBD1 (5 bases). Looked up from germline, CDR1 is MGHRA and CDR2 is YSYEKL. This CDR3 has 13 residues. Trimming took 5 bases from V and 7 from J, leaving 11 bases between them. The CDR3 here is CASSARGLEKLFF. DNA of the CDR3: TGCGCCAGCAGCGCGCGGGGACTTGAAAAACTGTTTTTT.

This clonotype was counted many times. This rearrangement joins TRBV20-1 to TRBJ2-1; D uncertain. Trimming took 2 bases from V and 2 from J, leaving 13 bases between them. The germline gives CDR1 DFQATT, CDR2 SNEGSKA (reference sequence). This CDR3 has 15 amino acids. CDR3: CSARFHGITYNEQFF. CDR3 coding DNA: TGCAGTGCTAGATTCCACGGAATCACCTACAATGAGCAGTTCTTC.